The 22 T cell receptor beta chains below all came from one sample that was sequenced in a study of PD-1 blockade in mismatch repair-deficient tumors. Profiled with immunoSEQ multiplex PCR; TCRdb holds only in-frame clones, not every one. The repertoire includes 50,000 or so clones, 77% of them detected once, and roughly 3.5% sits in the top ten. This sample comprised PBMCs, obtained before pembrolizumab treatment. The source is an adult with mismatch repair-deficient cancer.

The chain has TRBV11-2 and TRBJ1-2; no definite D call. Between the trimmed V and J ends, which lost 5 bases and 6 bases, there was a span of 13 bases. The CDR3 loop spans 13 amino acids. Germline CDR1 and CDR2: SGHAT and FQNNGV. CDR3 nucleotides: TGTGCCAGCAGCCTACTTCCCGCTAATGGCTACACCTTC. Residues: CASSLLPANGYTF.

The chain couples TRBV5-4 to TRBJ2-6; the match to TRBD1 covers 9 bases. J gave up 0 bases and V 0 bases, and 10 bases lay outside the gene matches. The length of the CDR3 is 20 residues. The V gene's germline CDR1 is SGHNT and CDR2 YYREEE (reference sequence). CDR3 residues: CASSLGLIGTGLSGANVLTF. The DNA for the CDR3 is TGTGCCAGCAGCTTGGGACTTATCGGGACAGGGCTCTCTGGGGCCAACGTCCTGACTTTC.

The rearrangement joins TRBV25-1 to TRBJ2-3; the D is unclear. Trimming pared 7 bases from V and 0 bases from J, leaving 11 bases between. CDR3 length: 14 residues. The germline V gene encodes CDR1 MGHDK and CDR2 SYGVNS. CDR3 DNA: TGTGCCAGCACAGATTCCACGAGCACAGATACGCAGTATTTT. Translation: CASTDSTSTDTQYF. The variable domain in full, completed from reference TRBV25-1 and TRBJ2-3, reads EADIYQTPRYLVIGTGKKITLECSQTMGHDKMYWYQQDPGMELHLIHYSYGVNSTEKGDLSSESTVSRIRTEHFPLTLESARPSHTSQYLCASTDSTSTDTQYFGPGTRLTVL.

The rearrangement links TRBV12-5 to TRBJ1-2, with a weak D call TRBD1 (5 bases). V lost 3 bases and J 8 bases, leaving 13 bases between the germline ends. Germline values: CDR1 LGHNT, CDR2 FRNRAP. The CDR3 has 13 residues. The CDR3 sequence: CASGFGTEVGYTF. CDR3 in DNA: TGTGCTAGTGGTTTCGGGACCGAAGTGGGCTACACCTTC.

The chain links TRBV28 to TRBJ2-1, with D maybe TRBD2 (5 bases). The ends were cut back, 5 bases at V and 7 bases at J, with 15 bases in the middle. This CDR3 is built from 14 residues. Germline loops: CDR1 MDHEN, CDR2 SYDVKM. The CDR3 bases are TGTGCCAGCAGTACCCCCTCCAGAGGGAATGAGCAGTTCTTC. Its translation is CASSTPSRGNEQFF.

The chain carries TRBV11-3 and TRBJ1-1; D is possibly TRBD1 (6 bases). Trimming cost V 6 bases and J 5 bases, with 16 bases left between them. The CDR3 runs 14 residues. CDR1 and CDR2 from the germline V gene are SGHNT and YENEEA. CDR3 in amino acids: CASSKGGPGTEAFF. Here the CDR3 DNA reads TGTGCCAGCAGTAAAGGGGGGCCGGGGACTGAAGCTTTCTTT.

The gene calls are TRBV6-5 and TRBJ2-7; maybe TRBD2 (5 bases). The CDR3 is 13 amino acids. CDR1 MNHEY and CDR2 SVGAGI come from the germline V gene. The V end was cut by 4 bases, the J end by 3 bases, with 10 bases between. The DNA of the CDR3 is TGTGCCAGCAGTTTAGCTAGCAGCTACGAGCAGTACTTC. Protein sequence: CASSLASSYEQYF.

The chain is built from TRBV18 and TRBJ1-2; no definite D call. Germline V gene data show CDR1 as KGHSH and CDR2 as LQKENI. The CDR3 has 14 amino acids. The germline V and J ends were trimmed by 3 bases and 5 bases, with 13 bases remaining between them. The CDR3 loop is CASSPSAEGYGYTF. The CDR3 DNA reads as TGTGCCAGCTCACCGAGCGCCGAGGGATATGGCTACACCTTC.

This chain links TRBV4-1 with TRBJ2-1, with a weak D call TRBD2 (5 bases). Germline-derived CDR1 and CDR2 are MGHRA and YSYEKL. CDR3 size: 14 residues. Between the trimmed V and J ends, which lost 6 bases and 6 bases, there was a span of 15 bases. The CDR3 DNA follows: TGCGCCAGCAGACTGGCGGGCGGTATCAATGAGCAGTTCTTC. It codes for CASRLAGGINEQFF.

The chain carries TRBV29-1 and TRBJ2-5, with a possible D match to TRBD1 (6 bases). Germline V gives CDR1 SQVTM, CDR2 ANQGSEA. The CDR3 loop spans 13 amino acids. V lost 5 bases and J lost 7, with 17 bases in between. CDR3 amino acids: CSVLGAAMWTQYF. The CDR3 region has the DNA TGCAGCGTTTTGGGGGCGGCTATGTGGACCCAGTACTTC.

J is TRBJ2-5 and V is TRBV7-3; D not resolved. CDR1 is SGHTA, CDR2 FQGTGA, per germline. Between the trimmed V and J ends, which lost 5 bases and 3 bases, there was a span of 10 bases. The CDR3 is 13 residues long. The DNA of the CDR3 is TGTGCCAGCAGCCCCACAAGGGAAGAGACCCAGTACTTC. Protein sequence: CASSPTREETQYF.

The chain carries TRBV6-5 and TRBJ2-3, with 7 bases identical to TRBD1. The CDR3 consists of 14 residues. Germline V gives CDR1 MNHEY, CDR2 SVGAGI. V was clipped by 6 bases and J by 3 bases; unmatched bases: 6. The CDR3 coding sequence is TGTGCCAGCAGCATAGACAGGGTAACAGATACGCAGTATTTT. Translating it yields CASSIDRVTDTQYF.

This clone occurred once. This CDR3 is also generated by other DNA sequences in the sample. V is TRBV5-5 and J is TRBJ1-2; maybe TRBD1 (6 bases). CDR1 and CDR2 from the germline V gene are SGHKS and YYEKEE (reference sequence). This CDR3 contains 14 residues. V shed 0 bases and J shed 3 bases, with 9 bases lying between them. The CDR3 here is CASSLDGGDYGYTF. CDR3 DNA sequence: TGTGCCAGCAGCTTGGACGGGGGCGACTATGGCTACACCTTC.

This clone was seen a single time. The chain uses TRBV19 and TRBJ1-4; 9 bases agree with TRBD1. CDR3 length: 16 residues. CDR1 is LNHDA, CDR2 SQIVND, per germline (reference sequence). Unmatched junction bases numbered 9, after V lost 4 bases and J lost 6 bases. CDR3 in amino acids: CASSKQGAAEDEKLFF. The CDR3 coding sequence is TGTGCCAGTAGTAAACAGGGGGCGGCTGAAGATGAAAAACTGTTTTTT.

The J gene is TRBJ2-1, the V gene TRBV11-3; no clear D gene. CDR1 and CDR2 from the germline V gene are SGHNT and YENEEA. The CDR3 covers 12 residues. With 5 bases removed from V and 5 bases from J, the gap between germline ends came to 7 bases. This CDR3 reads CASSQMDNEQFF. In DNA form, the CDR3 reads TGTGCCAGCAGCCAGATGGACAATGAGCAGTTCTTC.

This chain uses TRBV7-9 with TRBJ1-1; possible D gene TRBD1, 5 bases. The CDR3 is 14 amino acids. The V gene's germline CDR1 is SEHNR and CDR2 FQNEAQ (reference sequence). Deletions cut 0 bases from V and 11 bases from J, with 16 bases between. The CDR3 region is CASSLAQGAGPAFF. CDR3 bases: TGTGCCAGCAGCTTAGCGCAAGGAGCAGGGCCCGCTTTCTTT.

The chain has TRBV11-3 and TRBJ2-1, with 7 nucleotides matching TRBD1. This CDR3 comprises 17 residues. V lost 4 bases and J lost 5; bases outside the gene matches: 14. Germline V lookup: CDR1 SGHNT, CDR2 YENEEA. As DNA, the CDR3 is TGTGCCAGCAGCTCGGGATCAGGGGGTTTCTTCGACAATGAGCAGTTCTTC. Translation gives CASSSGSGGFFDNEQFF.

V gene TRBV19 combines with J gene TRBJ2-1; unclear D gene. The CDR3 extends over 14 amino acids. The ends were cut back, 6 bases at V and 2 bases at J, with 11 bases in the middle. The germline V gene has CDR1 LNHDA and CDR2 SQIVND (reference sequence). The CDR3 spells CASRQTGAYNEQFF. CDR3 in DNA: TGTGCCAGTAGACAGACGGGTGCCTACAATGAGCAGTTCTTC.

The chain uses TRBV11-1 and TRBJ2-7; 9 positions agree with TRBD2. This CDR3 is built from 16 residues. CDR1 and CDR2 (germline): SGHAT, FQDESV (reference sequence). V shed 1 base, J shed 4 bases, and the junction held 8 bases outside the gene matches. CDR3 nucleotide sequence: TGTGCCAGCAGCTTAGTGGCGGGAGGGCCGACTTACGAGCAGTACTTC. Translation: CASSLVAGGPTYEQYF.

The gene calls are TRBV5-6 and TRBJ1-2; D ambiguous. The CDR3 has 15 residues. Germline assignment: CDR1 SGHDT and CDR2 YYEEEE. V was cut by 4 bases and J by 3 bases, with 16 bases left in between. DNA of the CDR3: TGTGCCAGCAGCCAGGTGGAGGTCGAATACTATGGCTACACCTTC. Protein product: CASSQVEVEYYGYTF.

CDR3 loop: CASSLFTLAGGNTGELFF. The CDR3 coding sequence is TGTGCCAGTAGCCTTTTTACTCTAGCGGGTGGGAACACCGGGGAGCTGTTTTTT. The chain employs TRBV19 and TRBJ2-2, with 8 bases that match TRBD2. V dropped 6 bases and J dropped 1; count of bases not matched to a gene: 13. CDR3 length: 18 amino acids. CDR1 is LNHDA and CDR2 is SQIVND in the germline V gene (reference sequence).

This sequence joins TRBV29-1 and TRBJ2-1, with 8 bases that match TRBD1. With 2 bases clipped from V and 12 bases from J, the junction kept 3 bases outside the gene matches. This CDR3 region has 11 residues. CDR1 SQVTM and CDR2 ANQGSEA come from the germline V gene. The CDR3 loop is CSVEPGTGQFF. The CDR3 bases are TGCAGCGTTGAACCAGGGACAGGGCAGTTCTTC.